The 15 T cell receptor beta chains below were found in one sample sequenced in a study of T cell clonality in common variable immunodeficiency. Findings and caveats of the study: Common variable immunodeficiency TCR beta sequences reportedly had fewer deletions and N-nucleotide insertions.

Measured with immunoSEQ multiplex PCR; TCRdb has only the in-frame clones, and not every one. The sample includes some 1,500 clones, none of them occurring once. Their specific antigens are unknown. The sample was peripheral blood mononuclear cells. These receptors were obtained from a human donor with common variable immunodeficiency.

This clone has more than one count but fewer than ten. The read terminates 3 residues before the CDR3 end, so the remaining end is supplied by the germline J gene. This chain connects TRBV19 to TRBJ2-3, with D possibly being TRBD1 (6 bases). Germline V gives CDR1 LNHDA, CDR2 SQIVND (reference sequence). V was shortened by 1 base and J by 3 bases, with 11 bases between the two germline ends. The CDR3 is 15 residues long. CDR3 in amino acids: CASSIAQGPTDTQYF. Partial CDR3 DNA: TGTGCCAGTAGTATAGCACAGGGACCGACAGATACG.

Only a few counts were recorded for this clone. The observed sequence ends 3 residues before the CDR3 terminus, with the missing tail filled in from the germline J gene. The chain has TRBV7-9 and TRBJ2-5, with D maybe TRBD1 (6 bases). Trimming cost V 5 bases and J 5 bases, with 18 bases left between them. CDR3 length equals 15 residues. Germline-derived CDR1 and CDR2 are SEHNR and FQNEAQ (reference sequence). The CDR3 reads CASSPPRGEKETQYF. The DNA read from the CDR3 is TGTGCCAGCAGCCCCCCCAGGGGCGAGAAGGAGACC.

Relative to its sample, this clone is medium-sized. The CDR3 end falls 3 residues outside the read, so it is completed with the germline J gene. The rearrangement uses TRBV7-9 and TRBJ1-5, with 7 bases identical to TRBD1. The CDR3 runs 14 residues. V shed 6 bases, J shed 7 bases, and the junction held 9 bases outside the gene matches. Germline V gives CDR1 SEHNR, CDR2 FQNEAQ (reference sequence). The CDR3 DNA, read in part, is TGTGCCAGCAGTTTCGACAGGGATGGCCAGCCC. Amino acid sequence: CASSFDRDGQP. From start to end, the CDR3 is CASSFDRDGQPQHF.

Notes on this clone: The read is 3 residues too short to cover the CDR3 end, so that end is filled in from the germline J gene. The V gene is TRBV5-1, the J gene TRBJ2-7; D is unclear. The germline V gene has CDR1 SGHRS and CDR2 YFSETQ. V was clipped by 4 bases and J by 5 bases, with 19 bases between them. This CDR3 is built from 15 residues. CDR3 in amino acids: CASSPETRSMDEQYF. Partial CDR3 DNA: TGCGCCAGCAGCCCCGAGACACGGAGCATGGACGAG.

Concerning this clone: The read halts 3 residues ahead of the CDR3 end, with the missing end drawn from the germline J gene. The chain combines TRBV6-2 or TRBV6-3 with TRBJ2-5; the match to TRBD1 covers 7 bases. Germline-derived CDR1 and CDR2 are MNHEY and SVGEGT. J lost 2 bases, V lost 6 bases, and 12 bases had no gene match. There are 16 residues in the CDR3. The CDR3 here is CASSSIGGRTQETQYF. The part of the CDR3 DNA that was read is TGTGCCAGCAGCTCCATAGGGGGCAGGACACAAGAGACC.

This clone was counted between two and nine times. The read comes to an end 3 residues before the CDR3 does, leaving the germline J gene to fill in the end. The chain joins TRBV18 to TRBJ2-5, with TRBD1 identical over 7 bases. CDR1 is KGHSH and CDR2 is LQKENI in the germline V gene. The CDR3 consists of 15 residues. Losses at the gene ends were 1 base for V and 2 bases for J; bases not matched to a gene: 4. The CDR3 sequence: CASSPQGAPQETQYF. CDR3 DNA, as far as it was read: TGTGCCAGCTCACCACAGGGGGCCCCACAAGAGACC.

Sample share makes this clone medium-sized. The read falls 3 residues short of the CDR3 end, and the missing part is taken from the germline J gene. The chain employs TRBV6-2 or TRBV6-3 and TRBJ2-3, with D maybe TRBD1 (6 bases). CDR1 MNHEY and CDR2 SVGEGT come from the germline V gene. The CDR3 is 15 amino acids. V lost 6 bases to trimming and J lost 0 bases, with 13 bases between them. CDR3 residues: CASRQGGESTDTQYF. CDR3 DNA (partial): TGTGCCAGCAGGCAAGGGGGAGAGAGCACAGATACG.

This clone was observed a handful of times. The read is 3 residues too short to cover the CDR3 end, so that end is filled in from the germline J gene. V is TRBV5-1 and J is TRBJ2-7; D may be TRBD1 (6 bases). V was trimmed by 4 bases and J by 2 bases, leaving 13 bases between them. Germline V gene sequence: CDR1 SGHRS, CDR2 YFSETQ. The CDR3 spans 14 residues. The chain's CDR3 is CASSVQGAPYEQYF. The covered CDR3 bases are TGCGCCAGCAGCGTACAGGGAGCCCCCTACGAG.

Comments on this clone: The read stops 3 residues short of the end of the CDR3; the missing end is completed from the germline J gene. The chain uses TRBV7-9 and TRBJ2-1; D call uncertain. Trimming left V 0 bases short and J 6 bases short, with 6 bases between. This CDR3 has 13 amino acids. The germline V gene encodes CDR1 SEHNR and CDR2 FQNEAQ (reference sequence). The DNA read from the CDR3 is TGTGCCAGCAGCTTAGCCAAAGGCAATGAG. Translated: CASSLAKGNE. The entire CDR3 protein reads CASSLAKGNEQFF.

In regard to this clone: The sequence runs out 3 residues before the end of the CDR3; the remainder is reconstructed from the germline J gene. V and J are TRBV30 and TRBJ1-1; D possibly corresponds to TRBD1 (5 bases). Germline loops: CDR1 GTSNPN, CDR2 SVGIG (reference sequence). V lost 0 bases and J lost 3, with 14 bases in between. CDR3 length: 15 amino acids. Incomplete CDR3 DNA: TGTGCCTGGAGTGTACGACAGCGAAGATACACTGAA. Protein: CAWSVRQRRYTE. The CDR3 in full is CAWSVRQRRYTEAFF.

This clone has only a few counts. The read ends 3 residues early relative to the CDR3; the germline J gene fills the gap. The chain couples TRBV19 to TRBJ1-6; TRBD1 might be the D (6 bases). This CDR3 contains 13 residues. The V end lost 9 bases, the J end lost 7 bases, and 13 bases lay between the germline ends. The germline V gene has CDR1 LNHDA and CDR2 SQIVND (reference sequence). CDR3 bases read: TGTGCCAGCATGGACAGTACGAATTCACCC. Amino acids: CASMDSTNSP. The full CDR3 is CASMDSTNSPLHF.

About this clone itself: The read is 3 residues too short to cover the CDR3 end, so that end is filled in from the germline J gene. The V call is TRBV7-2, the J call TRBJ2-1; D is possibly TRBD1 (6 bases). The CDR3 covers 16 residues. Germline V lookup: CDR1 SGHTA, CDR2 FQGNSA. Trimming removed 0 bases at V and 5 bases at J, with 14 bases between. CDR3 bases read: TGTGCCAGCAGCTTAGCCCCAGGGGTGGGTCACAATGAG. This codes for CASSLAPGVGHNE. The whole CDR3 reads CASSLAPGVGHNEQFF.

The table lists this clone with a few counts. Incomplete CDR3 DNA: TGTGCCAGTAGGCATGGGGCAGGGGATTCCTATGGC. Protein: CASRHGAGDSYG. The full CDR3 protein is CASRHGAGDSYGYTF. The V and J genes are TRBV19 and TRBJ1-2, with TRBD1 as a possible D gene (6 bases). The read gets to within 3 residues of the CDR3 end, and the germline J gene fills in the rest. The CDR3 loop spans 15 amino acids. Germline CDR1 LNHDA, CDR2 SQIVND (reference sequence). Trimming took off 6 bases at V and 4 bases at J, with 18 bases between the two ends.

By sample fraction, this clone is medium-sized. The read is 3 residues too short to cover the CDR3 end, so that end is filled in from the germline J gene. V and J are TRBV27 and TRBJ2-7, with no clear D. Germline CDR1 is MNHEY and CDR2 is SMNVEV (reference sequence). V dropped 4 bases and J dropped 2 bases, with 3 bases sitting between them. The CDR3 contains 11 residues. CDR3 sequence reads: CASSSPYEQYF. The CDR3 DNA, read in part, is TGTGCCAGCAGTTCTCCCTACGAG.

Comments on this clone: The CDR3 end is not reached by the read, which stops 3 residues before it; the germline J gene fills it in. The rearrangement uses TRBV7-9 and TRBJ2-7; no reliable D call. The CDR3 covers 12 residues. V lost 1 base and J lost 6, with 7 bases in between. Germline CDR1 reads SEHNR; CDR2 reads FQNEAQ (reference sequence). CDR3 DNA (partial): TGTGCCAGCAGCTTAGATGCGCCCGAG. Residues: CASSLDAPE. The whole CDR3 sequence is CASSLDAPEQYF.